The 32 T cell receptor beta chains presented below share a single source sample, sequenced in a study of shared clonotypes between healthy human individuals. Clones were read by immunoSEQ multiplex PCR, and TCRdb kept only the in-frame ones, dropping some. This repertoire shows millions of clones, around 94% found once; its top ten account for 0.11% to 0.15%. What was sequenced was naive CD4+ T cells sorted from blood. The subset: CD45RA+ positively selected. These receptors were obtained from a man between 18 and 29 years old in good health.

Regarding this clone: This sample also contains other DNA sequences that code for the same CDR3. This sequence joins TRBV9 and TRBJ1-1; 8 nucleotides line up with TRBD1. The CDR3 is 14 residues long. Germline CDR1 SGDLS, CDR2 YYNGEE. The V gene end was trimmed by 1 base and the J gene end by 5 bases; junction bases not matched to a gene: 4. CDR3 in amino acids: CASSVQGAGTEAFF. CDR3 nucleotides: TGTGCCAGCAGCGTACAGGGGGCGGGTACTGAAGCTTTCTTT.

V gene TRBV28 combines with J gene TRBJ1-3; TRBD1 agrees at 7 bases. The CDR3 length is 15 residues. The J segment lost 0 bases and the V segment lost 7 bases, leaving 6 bases of the junction unmatched. Looked up from germline, CDR1 is MDHEN and CDR2 is SYDVKM. CDR3 region: CASTAGGSSGNTIYF. The CDR3 DNA reads TGTGCCAGCACTGCAGGGGGGAGCTCTGGAAACACCATATATTTT.

This clone was seen once. The chain recombines TRBV13 with TRBJ2-1; tentatively, D is TRBD2 (6 bases). Trimming pared 5 bases from V and 4 bases from J, leaving 18 bases between. The CDR3 spans 16 residues. Germline V gives CDR1 PRHDT, CDR2 FYEKMQ (reference sequence). The CDR3 nucleotides read TGTGCCAGCAGCACCGGCCTTGGACTAAAGTACAATGAGCAGTTCTTC. Protein: CASSTGLGLKYNEQFF.

On this clone: The sample contains more than one DNA sequence encoding this CDR3. This chain links TRBV4-1 with TRBJ2-7; 12 bases align to TRBD2. The CDR3 has 15 residues. J lost 3 bases, V lost 2 bases, and 2 bases had no gene match. Germline loops: CDR1 MGHRA, CDR2 YSYEKL. As DNA, the CDR3 is TGCGCCAGCAGCCAACCACTAGCGGGGGGCTACGAGCAGTACTTC. Its translation is CASSQPLAGGYEQYF.

A single count supports this clone. The J gene is TRBJ2-3, the V gene TRBV5-4; possibly TRBD1 or TRBD2 for D (5 bases each). Trimming pared 4 bases from V and 1 base from J, leaving 13 bases between. The CDR3 runs 15 residues. The germline gives CDR1 SGHNT, CDR2 YYREEE (reference sequence). Here the CDR3 reads CASSPGTQGTDTQYF. DNA for the CDR3: TGTGCCAGCAGCCCCGGGACCCAAGGCACAGATACGCAGTATTTT.

The chain carries TRBV7-2 and TRBJ1-1; D gene uncertain. V lost 5 bases and J 4 bases, leaving 14 bases between the germline ends. The CDR3 is made up of 14 amino acids. The germline V gene encodes CDR1 SGHTA and CDR2 FQGNSA. CDR3 nucleotides: TGTGCCAGCAGCCCGGACGCGACGGGCACTGAAGCTTTCTTT. It translates to CASSPDATGTEAFF.

The chain recombines TRBV6-5 with TRBJ2-2; D gene ambiguous. V was shortened by 2 bases and J by 7 bases, with 11 bases between the two germline ends. Germline V gene lookup returns CDR1 MNHEY and CDR2 SVGAGI. There are 14 residues in the CDR3. The CDR3: CASSYTDSLGELFF. The CDR3 DNA reads as TGTGCCAGCAGTTACACCGACTCTCTCGGGGAGCTGTTTTTT.

The V call is TRBV6-1, the J call TRBJ2-7, with 11 bases lining up with TRBD2. There are 16 residues in the CDR3. Germline loops: CDR1 MNHNS, CDR2 SASEGT. Trimming at V came to 0 bases and at J to 2 bases, leaving 3 bases not matched to a gene. The CDR3 nucleotides are TGTGCCAGCAGTGAAGCGGTAGCGGGAGGGACCTACGAGCAGTACTTC. Its protein product is CASSEAVAGGTYEQYF.

The chain links TRBV6-5 to TRBJ1-2; D is unclear. The V gene's germline CDR1 is MNHEY and CDR2 SVGAGI. The V gene lost 0 bases and the J gene lost 2 bases, with 13 bases spanning the gap. The CDR3 covers 16 residues. The CDR3 DNA sequence: TGTGCCAGCAGTTACTCAGCGGAAACCGTAAACTATGGCTACACCTTC. Its translation is CASSYSAETVNYGYTF.

About this clone: The sample has other DNA sequences that encode this CDR3 too. V is TRBV10-3 and J is TRBJ2-5; TRBD2 is a possible D gene (5 bases). This CDR3 has 13 residues. The germline V gene has CDR1 ENHRY and CDR2 SYGVKD. Trimming took off 8 bases at V and 1 base at J, with 11 bases between the two ends. The CDR3 spells CAISAGPQETQYF. CDR3 DNA sequence: TGTGCCATCTCGGCGGGTCCCCAAGAGACCCAGTACTTC.

The chain joins TRBV5-3 to TRBJ1-5; 8 positions agree with TRBD1. TRBV5-3 counts as an open reading frame of uncertain function. The trim removed 4 bases at V and 7 bases at J, leaving 13 bases unmatched. The CDR3 is 16 amino acids. The CDR3 DNA is TGTGCCAGAAGCCCGGCCCCGGACAGGGAGGGCCAGCCCCAGCATTTT. Protein sequence: CARSPAPDREGQPQHF.

To note about this clone: This same CDR3 is encoded by further DNA sequences in the sample. This chain uses TRBV30 with TRBJ2-1, with D unclear. Trimming removed 0 bases from V and 5 bases from J, with 8 bases in between. The CDR3 contains 13 residues. Per the germline V gene, CDR1 is GTSNPN and CDR2 is SVGIG (reference sequence). CDR3 region: CAWSVRLDNEQFF. CDR3 DNA sequence: TGTGCCTGGAGTGTACGCCTAGACAATGAGCAGTTCTTC. Based on the CDR3 plus reference TRBV30 and TRBJ2-1, the full variable domain is SQTIHQWPATLVQPVGSPLSLECTVEGTSNPNLYWYRQAAGRGLQLLFYSVGIGQISSEVPQNLSASRPQDRQFILSSKKLLLSDSGFYLCAWSVRLDNEQFFGPGTRLTVL.

In the case of this clone: The sample carries other DNA sequences with the same CDR3. The chain joins TRBV10-3 to TRBJ2-7; D call uncertain. The germline CDR1 and CDR2 sequences are ENHRY and SYGVKD. The germline V and J ends were trimmed by 0 bases and 4 bases, with 4 bases remaining between them. The CDR3 sequence is 12 residues long. The CDR3 sequence: CAISESVYEQYF. In nucleotides, the CDR3 is TGTGCCATCAGTGAGTCAGTTTACGAGCAGTACTTC.

V and J are TRBV27 and TRBJ2-7, with 7 bases lining up with TRBD1. CDR1 MNHEY and CDR2 SMNVEV come from the germline V gene (reference sequence). Trimming cost V 6 bases and J 3 bases; bases outside gene matches: 5. The CDR3 consists of 13 residues. The CDR3 sequence is CASSLGQFYEQYF. CDR3 coding DNA: TGTGCCAGCAGCCTGGGACAGTTCTACGAGCAGTACTTC.

This clone was recorded only once. This chain connects TRBV19 to TRBJ2-7, with a weak D call TRBD2 (6 bases). Germline CDR1 is LNHDA and CDR2 is SQIVND (reference sequence). V lost 3 bases and J 1 base, leaving 13 bases between the germline ends. CDR3 length: 15 amino acids. The CDR3 here is CASSITGSNSYEQYF. CDR3 coding DNA: TGTGCCAGTAGTATTACCGGGAGTAATTCCTACGAGCAGTACTTC.

The chain combines TRBV27 with TRBJ1-6; possibly TRBD1 for D (5 bases). Trimming removed 1 base at V and 3 bases at J, with 10 bases between. Looked up from germline, CDR1 is MNHEY and CDR2 is SMNVEV (reference sequence). The CDR3 has 16 residues. The CDR3 DNA is TGTGCCAGCAGTTTATTGGGGCAGGGCTATAATTCACCCCTCCACTTT. Residues: CASSLLGQGYNSPLHF.

This rearrangement joins TRBV5-1 to TRBJ1-4; tentative D call: TRBD1 (5 bases). V lost 0 bases and J lost 5, with 14 bases in between. CDR1 SGHRS and CDR2 YFSETQ come from the germline V gene. The CDR3 runs 16 residues. This chain's CDR3 is CASSLALGGINEKLFF. The CDR3 DNA is TGCGCCAGCAGCTTGGCGCTGGGGGGTATCAATGAAAAACTGTTTTTT.

This chain uses TRBV13 with TRBJ2-3; D might be TRBD1 (5 bases). Looked up from germline, CDR1 is PRHDT and CDR2 is FYEKMQ (reference sequence). The ends were cut back, 2 bases at V and 1 base at J, with 16 bases in the middle. The CDR3 spans 17 residues. CDR3 sequence reads: CASSLTHRREGTDTQYF. The CDR3 nucleotides read TGTGCCAGCAGCTTAACCCACCGCAGGGAAGGCACAGATACGCAGTATTTT.

The gene calls are TRBV5-6 and TRBJ2-5; 9 bases are a match to TRBD1. V lost 0 bases and J lost 0; bases outside the gene matches: 6. Germline V gene sequence: CDR1 SGHDT, CDR2 YYEEEE. There are 17 residues in the CDR3. CDR3 sequence (DNA): TGTGCCAGCAGCTTGGCCGATTGGACAGGGGACCAAGAGACCCAGTACTTC. This sequence encodes CASSLADWTGDQETQYF.

With respect to this clone: The identical CDR3 is also encoded by other nucleotide sequences in the sample. This chain connects TRBV10-3 to TRBJ1-1; D possibly corresponds to TRBD1 (5 bases). The germline V gene encodes CDR1 ENHRY and CDR2 SYGVKD. Trimming pared 2 bases from V and 1 base from J, leaving 8 bases between. The CDR3 is made up of 14 amino acids. CDR3 protein: CAISEPTGNTEAFF. The CDR3 nucleotides are TGTGCCATCAGTGAGCCCACAGGGAACACTGAAGCTTTCTTT.

The chain employs TRBV6-6 and TRBJ1-5; 7 bases are a match to TRBD1. The trim removed 8 bases at V and 1 base at J, leaving 8 bases unmatched. The CDR3 covers 15 residues. Germline V gene sequence: CDR1 MNHNY, CDR2 SVGAGI (reference sequence). This chain's CDR3 is CASGQGGVSNQPQHF. The CDR3 region has the DNA TGTGCCAGCGGCCAGGGGGGGGTGAGCAATCAGCCCCAGCATTTT.

The gene calls are TRBV11-2 and TRBJ2-5, with D maybe TRBD1 (5 bases). V was clipped by 2 bases and J by 2 bases, with 12 bases between them. The CDR3 length is 15 residues. The germline CDR1 and CDR2 sequences are SGHAT and FQNNGV. The CDR3: CASSLQPTVQETQYF. CDR3 coding DNA: TGTGCCAGCAGCTTACAACCGACAGTGCAAGAGACCCAGTACTTC.

This sequence joins TRBV29-1 and TRBJ2-1; 10 nucleotides agree with TRBD2. The CDR3 has 18 amino acids. From germline, CDR1 is SQVTM and CDR2 ANQGSEA. J was trimmed by 0 bases and V by 4 bases; bases with no gene match: 12. Here the CDR3 reads CSVVSGGTNRSSYNEQFF. In DNA form, the CDR3 reads TGCAGCGTTGTTAGCGGGGGGACCAACAGGAGCTCCTACAATGAGCAGTTCTTC.

J is TRBJ2-7 and V is TRBV9, with no clear D. Germline V gives CDR1 SGDLS, CDR2 YYNGEE. The CDR3 runs 14 residues. Trimming removed 2 bases at V and 4 bases at J, with 13 bases between. In DNA, the CDR3 is TGTGCCAGCAGCGTCTCCACGGATGGGTACGAGCAGTACTTC. Protein: CASSVSTDGYEQYF.

The rearrangement uses TRBV11-2 and TRBJ2-7; D is unresolved. The CDR3 spans 12 residues. With 5 bases removed from V and 5 bases from J, the gap between germline ends came to 10 bases. The germline CDR1 and CDR2 sequences are SGHAT and FQNNGV. CDR3 sequence (DNA): TGTGCCAGCAGCCCCATTTTAGACGAGCAGTACTTC. Amino acid sequence: CASSPILDEQYF.

V usage is TRBV18 and J usage is TRBJ2-5; no clear D gene. CDR1 is KGHSH, CDR2 LQKENI, per germline. The CDR3 runs 13 residues. The ends were cut back, 4 bases at V and 4 bases at J, with 10 bases in the middle. CDR3 sequence: CASSRPPRETQYF. The CDR3 DNA reads as TGTGCCAGCTCACGACCACCCAGAGAGACCCAGTACTTC. The variable domain in full, completed from reference TRBV18 and TRBJ2-5, reads NAGVMQNPRHLVRRRGQEARLRCSPMKGHSHVYWYRQLPEEGLKFMVYLQKENIIDESGMPKERFSAEFPKEGPSILRIQQVVRGDSAAYFCASSRPPRETQYFGPGTRLLVL.

The genes are TRBV9 and TRBJ1-3; no firm D call. Germline V gives CDR1 SGDLS, CDR2 YYNGEE. Trimming took off 4 bases at V and 0 bases at J, with 14 bases between the two ends. The CDR3 contains 16 residues. CDR3: CASSPSPPVSGNTIYF. Here the CDR3 DNA reads TGTGCCAGCAGCCCCTCACCGCCCGTCTCTGGAAACACCATATATTTT.

The J gene is TRBJ1-2, the V gene TRBV19; maybe TRBD1 (6 bases). From germline, CDR1 is LNHDA and CDR2 SQIVND (reference sequence). This CDR3 spans 16 amino acids. V was shortened by 7 bases and J by 3 bases, with 21 bases between the two germline ends. In DNA, the CDR3 is TGTGCCAGTAAGACGATCGGACAGCTATTCCACTATGGCTACACCTTC. It yields the protein CASKTIGQLFHYGYTF. Full variable domain (rest looked up from reference TRBV19 and TRBJ1-2): DGGITQSPKYLFRKEGQNVTLSCEQNLNHDAMYWYRQDPGQGLRLIYYSQIVNDFQKGDIAEGYSVSREKKESFPLTVTSAQKNPTAFYLCASKTIGQLFHYGYTFGSGTRLTVV.

With regard to this clone: The sample contains more than one DNA sequence encoding this CDR3. The chain joins TRBV5-6 to TRBJ1-2, with 9 bases lining up with TRBD1. The germline V gene encodes CDR1 SGHDT and CDR2 YYEEEE. Trimming took 1 base from V and 4 from J; bases not matched to a gene: 2. There are 14 residues in the CDR3. In nucleotides, the CDR3 is TGTGCCAGCAGCTTGACAGGGGGCAGCTATGGCTACACCTTC. As protein: CASSLTGGSYGYTF.

Concerning this clone: At one boundary the junction diverges from the germline segment, which might be a read error. V is TRBV12-5 and J is TRBJ1-6; no definite D call. CDR1 is LGHNT and CDR2 is FRNRAP in the germline V gene. The CDR3 length is 13 residues. CDR3 DNA: TGTGCTAGTGGTTTAGGAAATAAGTCACCCCTCCACTTT. Translated: CASGLGNKSPLHF.

This sequence joins TRBV27 and TRBJ1-5; D call uncertain. CDR3 length: 13 residues. The germline V gene encodes CDR1 MNHEY and CDR2 SMNVEV (reference sequence). Trimming shortened V by 6 bases and J by 7 bases, and 13 bases separated the two germline ends. CDR3 region: CASSQVARQPQHF. In DNA form, the CDR3 reads TGTGCCAGCAGCCAGGTGGCGCGGCAGCCCCAGCATTTT.

This chain connects TRBV20-1 to TRBJ2-1; the D gene is possibly TRBD1 (6 bases). CDR1 is DFQATT, CDR2 SNEGSKA, per germline (reference sequence). V was trimmed by 5 bases and J by 7 bases, leaving 9 bases between them. This CDR3 is 11 amino acids long. CDR3 protein: CSAGTGNEQFF. In DNA, the CDR3 is TGCAGTGCTGGTACAGGGAATGAGCAGTTCTTC.